These 6 T cell receptor beta chains originate from one sample sequenced in a study of blood T cells in healthy people across ages. The authors ran a second PCR of about 6 to 12 cycles using a sample-barcoded 5' primer and a J-beta primer mix. TCRdb re-analysed the 5' RACE reads in MiXCR, keeping a single row per CDR3 protein. The sample yields 650,000 to 700,000 distinct CDR3 sequences, about 50% seen once. The sequenced sample was blood. All receptors come from a woman at least 80 years old in good health.

The chain recombines TRBV18 with TRBJ2-7; TRBD2 might be the D (5 bases). Trimming removed 0 bases at V and 4 bases at J, with 13 bases between. The CDR3 contains 15 residues. CDR1 is KGHSH, CDR2 LQKENI, per germline. CDR3 loop: CASSPPTGYPYEQYF. The DNA for the CDR3 is TGTGCCAGCTCACCACCAACGGGGTACCCTTACGAGCAGTACTTC.

Many counts were recorded for this clonotype. The chain is built from TRBV13 and TRBJ2-5; no reliable D call. The CDR3 extends over 11 amino acids. CDR1 and CDR2 (germline): PRHDT, FYEKMQ (reference sequence). V lost 4 bases and J 6 bases, leaving 6 bases between the germline ends. Here the CDR3 reads CASSSGKTQYF. The CDR3 bases are TGTGCCAGCAGCTCCGGAAAGACCCAGTACTTC.

This clonotype was seen many times. This chain connects TRBV6-5 to TRBJ2-3; 11 bases are shared with TRBD2. Looked up from germline, CDR1 is MNHEY and CDR2 is SVGAGI. The CDR3 covers 17 residues. After removal of 0 bases from V and 4 bases from J, the junction contained 6 bases not matched to a gene. In DNA, the CDR3 is TGTGCCAGCAGTTACTCGGGGGTAGCGGGAGGGTCAGATACGCAGTATTTT. Translation gives CASSYSGVAGGSDTQYF.

This chain links TRBV11-2 with TRBJ2-1; 10 bases match TRBD2. CDR3 length equals 14 residues. V lost 8 bases, J lost 8 bases, and 9 bases stayed unmatched. Germline lookup yields CDR1 SGHAT and CDR2 FQNNGV. The CDR3 loop reads CASQLSGRFHEQFF. DNA of the CDR3: TGTGCCAGCCAACTTAGCGGGAGGTTCCATGAGCAGTTCTTC. Together with reference TRBV11-2 and TRBJ2-1, the CDR3 gives the full variable domain: EAGVAQSPRYKIIEKRQSVAFWCNPISGHATLYWYQQILGQGPKLLIQFQNNGVVDDSQLPKDRFSAERLKGVDSTLKIQPAKLEDSAVYLCASQLSGRFHEQFFGPGTRLTVL.

This clonotype was counted many times. This sequence joins TRBV20-1 and TRBJ2-1; no reliable D call. Germline CDR1 DFQATT, CDR2 SNEGSKA (reference sequence). V lost 5 bases and J lost 5, with 19 bases in between. CDR3 length: 15 residues. The CDR3 reads CSAPDSGTVNNEQFF. CDR3 DNA: TGCAGTGCTCCCGATTCCGGAACAGTGAACAATGAGCAGTTCTTC.

This clonotype was detected a few times. The V call is TRBV12-3 or TRBV12-4, the J call TRBJ2-2; D is possibly TRBD2 (5 bases). The length of the CDR3 is 13 residues. Trimming removed 6 bases from V and 5 bases from J, with 10 bases in between. CDR3 loop: CASRPLGTGELFF. CDR3 DNA sequence: TGTGCCAGCAGACCACTAGGAACCGGGGAGCTGTTTTTT.